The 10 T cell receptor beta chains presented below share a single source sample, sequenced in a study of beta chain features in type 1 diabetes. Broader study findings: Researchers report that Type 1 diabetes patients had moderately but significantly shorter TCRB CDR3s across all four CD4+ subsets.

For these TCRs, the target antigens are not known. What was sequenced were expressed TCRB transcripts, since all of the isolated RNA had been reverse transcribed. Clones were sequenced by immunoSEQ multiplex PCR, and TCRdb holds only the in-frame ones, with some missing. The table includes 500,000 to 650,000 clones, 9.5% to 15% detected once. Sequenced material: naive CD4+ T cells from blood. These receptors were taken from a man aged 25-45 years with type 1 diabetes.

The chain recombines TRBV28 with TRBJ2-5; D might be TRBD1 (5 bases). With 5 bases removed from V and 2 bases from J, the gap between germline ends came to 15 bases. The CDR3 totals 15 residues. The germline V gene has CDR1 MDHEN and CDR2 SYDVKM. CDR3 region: CASSTPGSGQETQYF. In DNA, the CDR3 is TGTGCCAGCAGTACGCCCGGGTCAGGGCAAGAGACCCAGTACTTC.

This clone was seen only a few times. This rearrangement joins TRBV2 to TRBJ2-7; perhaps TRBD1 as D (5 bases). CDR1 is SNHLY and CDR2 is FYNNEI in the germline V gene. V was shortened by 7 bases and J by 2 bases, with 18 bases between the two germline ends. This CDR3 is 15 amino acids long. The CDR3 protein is CASKPRVPPTYEQYF. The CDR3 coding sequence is TGTGCCAGCAAACCCAGGGTCCCCCCCACCTACGAGCAGTACTTC.

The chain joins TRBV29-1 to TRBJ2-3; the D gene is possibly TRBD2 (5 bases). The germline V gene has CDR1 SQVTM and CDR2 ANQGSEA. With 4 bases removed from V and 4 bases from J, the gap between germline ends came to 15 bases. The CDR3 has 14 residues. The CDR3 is CSVVGVVRSDTQYF. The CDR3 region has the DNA TGCAGCGTTGTCGGGGTGGTTCGCTCAGATACGCAGTATTTT.

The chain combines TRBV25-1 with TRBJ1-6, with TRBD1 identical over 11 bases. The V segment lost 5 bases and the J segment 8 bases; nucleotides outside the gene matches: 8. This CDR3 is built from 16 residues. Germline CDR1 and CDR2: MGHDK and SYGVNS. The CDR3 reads CASSRPGQGVYSPLHF. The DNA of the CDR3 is TGTGCCAGCAGTCGTCCGGGACAGGGGGTATATTCACCCCTCCACTTT.

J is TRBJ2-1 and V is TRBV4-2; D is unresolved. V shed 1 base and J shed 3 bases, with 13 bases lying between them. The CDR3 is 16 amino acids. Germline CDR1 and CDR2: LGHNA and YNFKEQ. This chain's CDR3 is CASSQAVIGSYNEQFF. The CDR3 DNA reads TGTGCCAGCAGCCAAGCGGTAATAGGAAGCTACAATGAGCAGTTCTTC.

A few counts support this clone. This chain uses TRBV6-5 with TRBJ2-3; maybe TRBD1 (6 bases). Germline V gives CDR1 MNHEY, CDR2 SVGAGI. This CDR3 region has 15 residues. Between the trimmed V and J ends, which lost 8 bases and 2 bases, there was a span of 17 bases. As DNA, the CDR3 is TGTGCCAGCGGAGGACAGCCAAGGATCACAGATACGCAGTATTTT. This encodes CASGGQPRITDTQYF.

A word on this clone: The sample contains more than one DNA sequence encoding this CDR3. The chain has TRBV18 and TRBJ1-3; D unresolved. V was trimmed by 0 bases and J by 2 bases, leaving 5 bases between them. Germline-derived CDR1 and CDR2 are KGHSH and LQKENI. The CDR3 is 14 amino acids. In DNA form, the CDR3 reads TGTGCCAGCTCACCACCTGGCGCTGGAAACACCATATATTTT. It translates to CASSPPGAGNTIYF. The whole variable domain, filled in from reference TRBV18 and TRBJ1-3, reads NAGVMQNPRHLVRRRGQEARLRCSPMKGHSHVYWYRQLPEEGLKFMVYLQKENIIDESGMPKERFSAEFPKEGPSILRIQQVVRGDSAAYFCASSPPGAGNTIYFGEGSWLTVV.

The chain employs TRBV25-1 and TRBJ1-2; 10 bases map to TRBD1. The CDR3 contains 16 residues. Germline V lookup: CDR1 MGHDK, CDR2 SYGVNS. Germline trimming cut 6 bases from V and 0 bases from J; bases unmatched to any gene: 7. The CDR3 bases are TGTGCCAGCAGGGGACAGGGGACGGCTCCTAACTATGGCTACACCTTC. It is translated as CASRGQGTAPNYGYTF.

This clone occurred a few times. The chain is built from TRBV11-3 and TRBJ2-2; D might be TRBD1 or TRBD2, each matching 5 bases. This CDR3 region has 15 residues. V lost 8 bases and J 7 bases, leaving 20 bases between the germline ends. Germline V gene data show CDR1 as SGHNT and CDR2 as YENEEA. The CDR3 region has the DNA TGTGCCAGCCATGGGACGGGCCTCAAGGGCGGGGAGCTGTTTTTT. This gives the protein CASHGTGLKGGELFF.

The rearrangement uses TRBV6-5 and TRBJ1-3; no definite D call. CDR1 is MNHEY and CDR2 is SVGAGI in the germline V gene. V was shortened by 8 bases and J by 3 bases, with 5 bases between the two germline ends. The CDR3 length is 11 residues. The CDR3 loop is CASSNGNTIYF. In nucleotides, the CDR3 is TGTGCCAGCTCGAATGGAAACACCATATATTTT.